Described below is a single T cell receptor beta chain sequence and its context. Its antigen is not identified. CDR3 length equals 13 residues. V was shortened by 6 bases and J by 4 bases, with 12 bases between the two germline ends. Germline V gives CDR1 MNHEY, CDR2 SVGAGI. The data originate from a study of T cell responses to AZD1222 COVID-19 vaccine. Study-level results: Two AZD1222 administrations were followed by greater Spike-specific TCR breadth and depth. It was only 6 or 7 AZD1222 recipients who were seropositive at baseline. There were vaccine-associated CD4 TCRs across spike, dominant at 160-218 and 743-854. Donors skewed white British and female; clonal diversity was possibly underestimated.

TCRdb's copy holds only in-frame clones and misses some; the assay was immunoSEQ multiplex PCR. The data show around 130,000 clones, roughly nine tenths seen once. The rearrangement uses TRBV6-5 and TRBJ1-1, with a possible D match to TRBD1 (6 bases). The sequences come from peripheral blood, collected 28 days after the second dose of the MenACWY control vaccine. The sequence derives from an adult who received the MenACWY meningococcal vaccine as a control. This CDR3 reads CASRQTGTTEAFF. Written as DNA, the CDR3 is TGTGCCAGCAGACAAACAGGGACCACTGAAGCTTTCTTT.